This entry is about one TCR beta chain. Germline V gene data show CDR1 as MGHRA and CDR2 as YSYEKL. The CDR3 is made up of 15 amino acids. Trimming left V 0 bases short and J 5 bases short, with 14 bases between. Profiled with immunoSEQ multiplex PCR; TCRdb holds only in-frame clones, not every one. The data show some 110,000 clones, with 93% seen just once and roughly 2.6% held by the top ten. The data derive from a study of control samples from healthy donors and cancer patients. Material: blood. This clonotype was sampled from a man aged 25 to 40 in good health. V and J are TRBV4-1 and TRBJ2-7; D may be TRBD1 (6 bases). The CDR3 coding sequence is TGCGCCAGCAGCCAAGACACAGGGATGAGAAACGAGCAGTACGTC. It translates to CASSQDTGMRNEQYV.